The rows below give T cell receptor beta chains drawn from one sample of a study of CD8 T cells in Susac syndrome. TCRdb itself ran the immunoSEQ multiplex PCR reads through MiXCR, one entry per CDR3 protein. The sample shows around 190,000 distinct CDR3 sequences, approximately 94% of them seen only once. What was sequenced was CD4+ T cells from PBMCs. The receptors come from a human donor in good health. Both conserved end residues are part of each CDR3. The order of the fields is V gene, J gene, D gene, clone size, CDR3 protein, CDR3 DNA. The D gene is left open where the match is weak. Only part of the rows carry a size: once, few, many, or a class if the clone is expanded.

TRBV18	TRBJ1-2	NA	once	CASSSPLGTSNYGYTF	TGTGCCAGCTCATCCCCGCTCGGGACGTCTAACTATGGCTACACCTTC
TRBV5-1	TRBJ2-7	NA	NA	CASPRREIGEQYF	TGCGCCAGCCCTAGACGGGAGATAGGCGAGCAGTACTTC
TRBV5-4	TRBJ2-5	NA	NA	CASSFDNQETQYF	TGTGCCAGCAGCTTCGACAACCAAGAGACCCAGTACTTC
TRBV27	TRBJ2-3	NA	NA	CASSPPPGPYPDTQYF	TGTGCCAGCAGCCCTCCTCCGGGACCTTACCCAGATACGCAGTATTTT
TRBV25-1	TRBJ2-6	NA	NA	CASSESGVSGANVLTF	TGTGCCAGCAGTGAGTCGGGAGTCTCTGGGGCCAACGTCCTGACTTTC
TRBV20-1	TRBJ1-1	NA	NA	CSAPRGGRTEAFF	TGCAGTGCCCCACGGGGGGGAAGGACTGAAGCTTTCTTT
TRBV5-1	TRBJ2-7	TRBD2	NA	CASSSTSGNYEQYF	TGCGCCAGCAGCTCTACTAGCGGGAACTACGAGCAGTACTTC
TRBV19	TRBJ1-1	NA	NA	CASSTPGHVNTEAFF	TGTGCCAGTAGTACCCCGGGACACGTGAACACTGAAGCTTTCTTT
TRBV12-3/TRBV12-4	TRBJ2-5	TRBD1	NA	CASSGTGGKETQYF	TGTGCCAGCAGCGGGACAGGAGGAAAAGAGACCCAGTACTTC
TRBV27	TRBJ1-1	TRBD1	NA	CASYRQGIPDEAFF	TGTGCCAGCTATCGACAGGGCATCCCCGATGAAGCTTTCTTT
TRBV30	TRBJ2-7	NA	once	CAWSVPFHEQYF	TGTGCCTGGAGTGTACCCTTCCACGAGCAGTACTTC
TRBV29-1	TRBJ2-1	TRBD1	NA	CSVVRTGSYEQFF	TGCAGCGTTGTCAGGACAGGGTCCTATGAGCAGTTCTTC
TRBV7-2	TRBJ2-7	NA	NA	CASSSGGTYEQYF	TGTGCCAGCAGCAGCGGCGGGACCTACGAGCAGTACTTC
TRBV6-2/TRBV6-3	TRBJ1-1	NA	NA	CASSYDPRNTEAFF	TGTGCCAGCAGTTACGATCCTCGGAACACTGAAGCTTTCTTT
TRBV6-5	TRBJ2-5	NA	once	CASSDAIGETQYF	TGTGCCAGCAGTGATGCGATTGGAGAGACCCAGTACTTC
TRBV28	TRBJ1-5	NA	once	CASSLPRRSVQPQHF	TGTGCCAGCAGTTTGCCCAGGCGGAGCGTTCAGCCCCAGCATTTT
TRBV7-2	TRBJ2-1	NA	NA	CASSPRQVPGNEQFF	TGTGCCAGCAGCCCCCGACAGGTTCCGGGGAATGAGCAGTTCTTC
TRBV20-1	TRBJ2-5	TRBD2	NA	CSVGLAGAETQYF	TGCAGTGTAGGGCTAGCGGGAGCAGAGACCCAGTACTTC
TRBV3-1	TRBJ2-1	TRBD2	NA	CASSQDRLAGVKYNEQFF	TGTGCCAGCAGCCAAGATCGTCTAGCGGGAGTTAAGTACAATGAGCAGTTCTTC
TRBV20-1	TRBJ1-5	NA	once	CSASKGEGQPQHF	TGCAGTGCTAGTAAAGGGGAGGGTCAGCCCCAGCATTTT
TRBV6-2/TRBV6-3	TRBJ2-7	NA	NA	CASSYLPALEQYF	TGTGCCAGCAGTTACCTTCCGGCTTTGGAGCAGTACTTC
TRBV25-1	TRBJ2-5	NA	once	CASSEDIRARAQYF	TGTGCCAGCAGTGAAGACATTCGAGCCAGGGCCCAGTACTTC
TRBV9	TRBJ2-1	TRBD2	NA	CASSVSGRTNEQFF	TGTGCCAGCAGCGTTAGCGGGAGGACGAATGAGCAGTTCTTC
TRBV9	TRBJ1-1	NA	NA	CASSVRDDTEAFF	TGTGCCAGCAGCGTTCGGGACGACACTGAAGCTTTCTTT
TRBV30	TRBJ2-2	NA	NA	CAWSVRLDPGELFF	TGTGCCTGGAGTGTACGGCTAGATCCCGGGGAGCTGTTTTTT
TRBV20-1	TRBJ2-7	NA	NA	CSARGWGYEQYF	TGCAGTGCTAGAGGGTGGGGTTACGAGCAGTACTTC
TRBV7-2	TRBJ2-3	TRBD2	NA	CASSLDLAGGRRDTQYF	TGTGCCAGCAGCTTGGACTTAGCGGGAGGGCGGAGAGATACGCAGTATTTT
TRBV29-1	TRBJ2-6	NA	NA	CSVEPPGSGANVLTF	TGCAGCGTTGAACCCCCGGGGTCTGGGGCCAACGTCCTGACTTTC
TRBV28	TRBJ1-5	NA	NA	CASSSEQPQHF	TGTGCCAGCAGTTCGGAACAGCCCCAGCATTTT
TRBV20-1	TRBJ2-5	NA	NA	CSARGGHQETQYF	TGCAGTGCTAGAGGAGGGCATCAAGAGACCCAGTACTTC
TRBV20-1	TRBJ2-5	NA	NA	CSARFWTDQETQYF	TGCAGTGCTAGATTCTGGACCGATCAAGAGACCCAGTACTTC
TRBV28	TRBJ2-3	NA	NA	CASRLDSRTDTQYF	TGTGCCAGCAGGTTGGACTCCCGCACAGATACGCAGTATTTT
TRBV3-1	TRBJ2-3	TRBD2	NA	CASSPLRSGGDTQYF	TGTGCCAGCAGCCCGCTTAGATCGGGAGGTGATACGCAGTATTTT
TRBV5-6	TRBJ2-7	NA	NA	CASSLGRLGEQYF	TGTGCCAGCAGCTTGGGTCGCCTTGGGGAGCAGTACTTC
TRBV12-3/TRBV12-4	TRBJ1-5	NA	NA	CASSLVSSNQPQHF	TGTGCCAGCAGTTTAGTTAGTAGCAATCAGCCCCAGCATTTT
TRBV7-8	TRBJ1-2	NA	NA	CASSSPNYGYTF	TGTGCCAGCAGCTCTCCTAACTATGGCTACACCTTC
TRBV27	TRBJ2-7	TRBD2	NA	CASNQGLAGPYEQYF	TGTGCCAGCAACCAGGGACTAGCGGGCCCCTACGAGCAGTACTTC
TRBV29-1	TRBJ2-3	NA	NA	CSVEGQARSTDTQYF	TGCAGCGTTGAAGGACAGGCTAGGAGCACAGATACGCAGTATTTT
TRBV5-1	TRBJ2-1	NA	NA	CASSPTDLYNEQFF	TGCGCCAGCAGCCCAACCGACCTCTACAATGAGCAGTTCTTC
TRBV20-1	TRBJ2-5	NA	NA	CSAIARTKETQYF	TGCAGTGCTATAGCGAGAACAAAAGAGACCCAGTACTTC
TRBV20-1	TRBJ2-1	TRBD2	NA	CSASPSAGGGTEQFF	TGCAGTGCTAGTCCCTCTGCGGGAGGGGGTACTGAGCAGTTCTTC
TRBV9	TRBJ2-7	TRBD2	NA	CASSPRGAGGPHEQYF	TGTGCCAGCAGCCCAAGGGGGGCGGGAGGGCCCCACGAGCAGTACTTC
TRBV15	TRBJ2-7	NA	NA	CATSRGDKVFEEQYF	TGTGCCACCAGCAGAGGGGATAAAGTGTTTGAGGAGCAGTACTTC
TRBV20-1	TRBJ2-7	NA	NA	CSASWRGGGEQYF	TGCAGTGCTAGTTGGAGGGGCGGTGGCGAGCAGTACTTC
TRBV4-3	TRBJ2-5	NA	NA	CASSHDVNGETQYF	TGCGCCAGCAGCCATGATGTGAATGGAGAGACCCAGTACTTC
TRBV29-1	TRBJ2-7	NA	NA	CSVLREVQYF	TGCAGCGTTCTCCGTGAGGTGCAGTACTTC
TRBV30	TRBJ1-2	NA	NA	CAWSVLAEEGYTF	TGTGCCTGGAGTGTACTGGCGGAAGAGGGCTACACCTTC
TRBV7-9	TRBJ2-7	TRBD2	NA	CASSSSGAYEQYF	TGTGCCAGCAGCAGTAGCGGGGCTTACGAGCAGTACTTC
TRBV30	TRBJ2-3	TRBD2	NA	CAWSPGLAGMNTQYF	TGTGCCTGGAGCCCGGGACTAGCGGGAATGAATACGCAGTATTTT
TRBV3-1	TRBJ2-1	TRBD2	NA	CASSQDLASGNAEQFF	TGTGCCAGCAGCCAAGATTTGGCTAGCGGGAATGCTGAGCAGTTCTTC
TRBV5-6	TRBJ2-5	TRBD2	NA	CASLLAGEETQYF	TGTGCCAGCCTATTAGCGGGAGAAGAGACCCAGTACTTC
TRBV29-1	TRBJ1-5	TRBD1	NA	CSVGDRNQPQHF	TGCAGCGTTGGGGACAGAAATCAGCCCCAGCATTTT
TRBV24-1	TRBJ2-1	NA	NA	CATSLPLTNEQFF	TGTGCCACCAGTCTACCTCTAACCAATGAGCAGTTCTTC
TRBV29-1	TRBJ2-7	NA	NA	CSVEYATYEQYF	TGCAGCGTTGAATACGCGACCTACGAGCAGTACTTC
TRBV12-3/TRBV12-4	TRBJ2-1	TRBD1	NA	CASSSAGGYEQFF	TGTGCCAGCAGTTCTGCAGGGGGCTATGAGCAGTTCTTC
TRBV7-3	TRBJ2-3	NA	NA	CASSLSGGVTDTQYF	TGTGCCAGCAGCTTATCGGGCGGGGTCACAGATACGCAGTATTTT
TRBV29-1	TRBJ2-5	TRBD2	NA	CSAWLAGAETQYF	TGCAGCGCGTGGCTAGCGGGAGCCGAGACCCAGTACTTC
TRBV6-6	TRBJ1-2	TRBD1	NA	CATWGQSYGYTF	TGTGCCACCTGGGGACAGTCGTATGGCTACACCTTC
TRBV5-6	TRBJ2-7	TRBD2	NA	CASSLIGAGGPYEQYF	TGTGCCAGCAGCTTGATTGGAGCGGGAGGCCCCTACGAGCAGTACTTC
TRBV28	TRBJ2-1	TRBD2	NA	CASSPERLAGFFHNEQFF	TGTGCCAGCAGCCCAGAAAGATTAGCGGGATTCTTCCACAATGAGCAGTTCTTC